The 24 T cell receptor beta chains below come from one sample, sequenced in a study of T cells in Graves' hyperthyroidism and ophthalmopathy. Amplified TCR beta CDR3 regions derived from RNA transcripts. Using the HTBI primer set, a first-round RT-PCR was run on the TCR CDR3. A single record per CDR3 protein comes from TCRdb applying MiXCR to the multiplex PCR reads. The sample shows a few hundred thousand distinct CDR3 sequences, approximately 20% of them seen only once. Input material: blood. Receptors were obtained from a man younger than 40 with Graves' ophthalmopathy.

As DNA, the CDR3 is TGTGCCAGCAGCTTAGGGACTAGCTGGGCAGATACGCAGTATTTT. As protein: CASSLGTSWADTQYF. The gene calls are TRBV7-2 and TRBJ2-3; 8 bases match TRBD2. The CDR3 is 15 amino acids. Unmatched junction bases numbered 4, after V lost 1 base and J lost 4 bases. Germline V CDR1 and CDR2: SGHTA, FQGNSA.

The chain employs TRBV7-3 and TRBJ2-3, with unresolved D. CDR3 length: 15 residues. Deletions cut 0 bases from V and 3 bases from J, with 10 bases between. Looked up from germline, CDR1 is SGHTA and CDR2 is FQGTGA. The CDR3 DNA sequence: TGTGCCAGCAGCTTAACGGGCCAGGAGACAGATACGCAGTATTTT. Translating gives CASSLTGQETDTQYF.

This clonotype was counted at least ten times. The CDR3 DNA follows: TGCGCCAGCAGCTTATTAGCGGGAGGCGGTGAGCAGTTCTTC. It is translated as CASSLLAGGGEQFF. J is TRBJ2-1 and V is TRBV5-1; TRBD2 matches at 10 bases. Trimming at V came to 2 bases and at J to 9 bases, leaving 5 bases not matched to a gene. Germline V CDR1 and CDR2: SGHRS, YFSETQ. The CDR3 has 14 amino acids.

This clonotype was seen only a few times. The V gene is TRBV18, the J gene TRBJ2-5, with 9 bases identical to TRBD2. CDR1 KGHSH and CDR2 LQKENI come from the germline V gene. Losses at the gene ends were 8 bases for V and 2 bases for J; bases not matched to a gene: 12. The CDR3 has 16 amino acids. DNA of the CDR3: TGTGCCAGCCGCCAGACTAGCGGAGCTTTTCAAGAGACCCAGTACTTC. It specifies CASRQTSGAFQETQYF.

In this sample, this clonotype turned up many times. The V call is TRBV20-1, the J call TRBJ2-1; a weak D match, TRBD2 (6 bases). The V end lost 6 bases, the J end lost 2 bases, and 17 bases lay between the germline ends. Germline CDR1 reads DFQATT; CDR2 reads SNEGSKA (reference sequence). This CDR3 has 15 amino acids. The CDR3 loop is CSAHSAGPAYNEQFF. In DNA, the CDR3 is TGCAGTGCACATTCGGCGGGACCCGCCTACAATGAGCAGTTCTTC.

The chain has TRBV3-1 and TRBJ2-5, with D perhaps TRBD1 or TRBD2 (5 bases each). The germline gives CDR1 LGHDT, CDR2 YNNKEL (reference sequence). V lost 6 bases, J lost 5 bases, and 13 bases lay in between. CDR3 length: 13 amino acids. The CDR3 bases are TGTGCCAGCAGGAGGGGACGGTGGGAGACCCAGTACTTC. It yields the protein CASRRGRWETQYF.

The table lists this clonotype with many counts. This chain uses TRBV28 with TRBJ2-7; a weak D match, TRBD2 (6 bases). The CDR3 consists of 14 residues. V shed 5 bases and J shed 3 bases, with 14 bases lying between them. The germline V gene has CDR1 MDHEN and CDR2 SYDVKM. CDR3: CASSTRDSNYEQYF. Here the CDR3 DNA reads TGTGCCAGCAGTACGCGGGACTCCAACTACGAGCAGTACTTC.

The V call is TRBV24-1, the J call TRBJ2-5; 7 nucleotides line up with TRBD1. J lost 0 bases, V lost 5 bases, and 5 bases had no gene match. Germline CDR1 KGHDR, CDR2 SFDVKD. The CDR3 runs 15 residues. The CDR3 sequence: CATSAGQQYQETQYF. DNA for the CDR3: TGTGCCACCAGTGCGGGACAGCAGTACCAAGAGACCCAGTACTTC.

The table lists this clonotype with many counts. The chain couples TRBV13 to TRBJ2-7; TRBD1 agrees at 7 bases. Germline loops: CDR1 PRHDT, CDR2 FYEKMQ (reference sequence). The CDR3 has 13 amino acids. V shed 6 bases and J 4 bases; nucleotides not matched to a gene: 6. The CDR3 loop reads CASRRQGHYEQYF. As DNA, the CDR3 is TGTGCCAGCAGAAGACAGGGTCATTACGAGCAGTACTTC.

This chain links TRBV5-4 with TRBJ1-1; no clear D gene. Between the trimmed V and J ends, which lost 4 bases and 6 bases, there was a span of 13 bases. This CDR3 spans 13 amino acids. The germline gives CDR1 SGHNT, CDR2 YYREEE (reference sequence). The DNA for the CDR3 is TGTGCCAGCAGCCCCAGTACCGCCGCTGAAGCTTTCTTT. This codes for CASSPSTAAEAFF.

The rearrangement uses TRBV27 and TRBJ2-7; TRBD1 or TRBD2 may be the D gene (5 bases each). The V gene's germline CDR1 is MNHEY and CDR2 SMNVEV (reference sequence). CDR3 length equals 13 residues. V was cut by 6 bases and J by 2 bases, with 11 bases left in between. CDR3 DNA: TGTGCCAGCAGCCTCGGGGCGACCTACGAGCAGTACTTC. This codes for CASSLGATYEQYF.

This chain connects TRBV9 to TRBJ2-3; D possibly corresponds to TRBD2 (6 bases). CDR3 length: 16 residues. The ends were cut back, 0 bases at V and 0 bases at J, with 11 bases in the middle. Germline V lookup: CDR1 SGDLS, CDR2 YYNGEE. CDR3 DNA sequence: TGTGCCAGCAGCGTAGGGGCAGGGACTAGCACAGATACGCAGTATTTT. It encodes CASSVGAGTSTDTQYF. Supplemented by reference TRBV9 and TRBJ2-3, the full variable domain reads DSGVTQTPKHLITATGQRVTLRCSPRSGDLSVYWYQQSLDQGLQFLIQYYNGEERAKGNILERFSAQQFPDLHSELNLSSLELGDSALYFCASSVGAGTSTDTQYFGPGTRLTVL.

This clonotype was seen repeatedly, ten times or more. V usage is TRBV20-1 and J usage is TRBJ2-1, with 8 bases lining up with TRBD2. The V segment lost 6 bases and the J segment 8 bases; nucleotides outside the gene matches: 12. In germline, CDR1 is DFQATT, CDR2 SNEGSKA (reference sequence). CDR3 length: 14 amino acids. This chain's CDR3 is CSAPTSGPSDEQFF. The DNA for the CDR3 is TGCAGTGCACCTACTAGCGGCCCTTCGGATGAGCAGTTCTTC.

This chain uses TRBV30 with TRBJ2-2; D gene unclear. The germline V gene has CDR1 GTSNPN and CDR2 SVGIG (reference sequence). Trimming took 4 bases from V and 6 from J, leaving 9 bases between them. The CDR3 consists of 12 residues. The DNA for the CDR3 is TGTGCCTGGACAGCCGGCGCCGGGGAGCTGTTTTTT. Protein product: CAWTAGAGELFF.

The rearrangement links TRBV9 to TRBJ2-1; 12 bases are a match to TRBD2. Trimming at V came to 1 base and at J to 6 bases, leaving 14 bases not matched to a gene. CDR3 size: 19 residues. CDR1 and CDR2 from the germline V gene are SGDLS and YYNGEE. CDR3 DNA: TGTGCCAGCAGCGTACACCGGACTAGCGGGGCGAGGGGGCGCAATGAGCAGTTCTTC. The encoded protein is CASSVHRTSGARGRNEQFF. Variable domain in full (rest from reference TRBV9 and TRBJ2-1): DSGVTQTPKHLITATGQRVTLRCSPRSGDLSVYWYQQSLDQGLQFLIQYYNGEERAKGNILERFSAQQFPDLHSELNLSSLELGDSALYFCASSVHRTSGARGRNEQFFGPGTRLTVL.

This clonotype was recorded a few times. V usage is TRBV12-3 or TRBV12-4 and J usage is TRBJ1-4, with no clear D. This CDR3 has 14 amino acids. Trimming cost V 1 base and J 8 bases, with 11 bases left between them. DNA for the CDR3: TGTGCCAGCAGTTTAGTCCCTCATGGCGAAAAACTGTTTTTT. This gives the protein CASSLVPHGEKLFF.

This clonotype has at least ten counts. The J gene is TRBJ2-7, the V gene TRBV20-1; perhaps TRBD1 as D (5 bases). The V gene's germline CDR1 is DFQATT and CDR2 SNEGSKA (reference sequence). The CDR3 has 12 residues. V lost 6 bases and J 0 bases, leaving 9 bases between the germline ends. CDR3 sequence: CSAGHNSYEQYF. The CDR3 coding sequence is TGCAGTGCAGGACACAACTCCTACGAGCAGTACTTC.

The V gene is TRBV12-3 or TRBV12-4, the J gene TRBJ2-7; D gene ambiguous. The CDR3 has 13 amino acids. Trimming took off 3 bases at V and 3 bases at J, with 9 bases between the two ends. CDR3 loop: CASSFFHGYEQYF. CDR3 sequence (DNA): TGTGCCAGCAGTTTTTTCCACGGCTACGAGCAGTACTTC.

The gene calls are TRBV10-3 and TRBJ2-1; 7 bases fit TRBD2. V shed 4 bases, J shed 3 bases, and the junction held 6 bases outside the gene matches. The germline CDR1 and CDR2 sequences are ENHRY and SYGVKD. This CDR3 contains 15 residues. The CDR3 sequence is CAISGGREIYNEQFF. In DNA form, the CDR3 reads TGTGCCATCAGTGGAGGGCGGGAGATCTACAATGAGCAGTTCTTC.

This CDR3 is CSARVPGGDTQYF. In DNA form, the CDR3 reads TGCAGTGCTAGAGTCCCGGGGGGGGATACGCAGTATTTT. The V gene is TRBV20-1, the J gene TRBJ2-3; 8 positions match TRBD2. Germline values: CDR1 DFQATT, CDR2 SNEGSKA (reference sequence). Trimming at V came to 1 base and at J to 6 bases, leaving 3 bases not matched to a gene. This CDR3 has 13 residues.

V usage is TRBV5-1 and J usage is TRBJ2-7; no definite D call. Trimming left V 0 bases short and J 2 bases short, with 6 bases between. This CDR3 region has 13 residues. CDR1 and CDR2 (germline): SGHRS, YFSETQ. CDR3 loop: CASSLDLTYEQYF. In nucleotides, the CDR3 is TGCGCCAGCAGCTTGGACCTTACCTACGAGCAGTACTTC.

This clonotype was detected many times. CDR3 sequence: CASSERSPTYNEQFF. CDR3 DNA sequence: TGTGCCAGCAGTGAAAGGAGCCCTACCTACAATGAGCAGTTCTTC. This chain joins TRBV2 and TRBJ2-1, with D uncertain. The V gene's germline CDR1 is SNHLY and CDR2 FYNNEI. V lost 2 bases and J lost 2, with 10 bases in between. The CDR3 runs 15 residues. Full variable domain (remainder filled in from reference TRBV2 and TRBJ2-1): EPEVTQTPSHQVTQMGQEVILRCVPISNHLYFYWYRQILGQKVEFLVSFYNNEISEKSEIFDDQFSVERPDGSNFTLKIRSTKLEDSAMYFCASSERSPTYNEQFFGPGTRLTVL.

This clonotype was seen at least ten times. This rearrangement joins TRBV11-3 to TRBJ2-3; D call uncertain. In germline, CDR1 is SGHNT, CDR2 YENEEA. Trimming cost V 2 bases and J 6 bases, with 9 bases left between them. The CDR3 is made up of 13 amino acids. CDR3 DNA: TGTGCCAGCAGCTTAAACTACCGTGATACGCAGTATTTT. This gives the protein CASSLNYRDTQYF. The full variable domain, in which reference TRBV11-3 and TRBJ2-3 provide the parts outside the CDR3, is EAGVVQSPRYKIIEKKQPVAFWCNPISGHNTLYWYLQNLGQGPELLIRYENEEAVDDSQLPKDRFSAERLKGVDSTLKIQPAELGDSAVYLCASSLNYRDTQYFGPGTRLTVL.

Only a few counts were recorded for this clonotype. The V call is TRBV2, the J call TRBJ2-2; 8 positions agree with TRBD1. The CDR3 covers 16 residues. V lost 8 bases, J lost 6 bases, and 14 bases stayed unmatched. Germline V gene data show CDR1 as SNHLY and CDR2 as FYNNEI. CDR3 DNA sequence: TGTGCCAGCTTAAGACTCCGGGACAGGAGAGCCGGGGAGCTGTTTTTT. Translated: CASLRLRDRRAGELFF.